This is a list of T cell receptor beta chains from one sample in a study of response to subunit inactivated influenza vaccine. TCRdb ran MiXCR on the RT-PCR reads and lists one entry per CDR3 protein. The table records fewer than 750,000 distinct CDR3 sequences, around 15% of them present only once. The sequencing used PBMCs from blood, collected about 13 days after vaccination. The receptors shown here come from a man in his fifties who received an inactivated influenza vaccine. CDR3s include the opening cysteine and the closing phenylalanine or tryptophan. The order of the fields is clone size, D gene, V gene, CDR3 length, J gene, CDR3 DNA, CDR3 protein. D genes are given only for firm matches. Not all rows give a size; the values are once, few, many and, for expanded clones, a class.

abundance: .
d_gene: .
v_gene: TRBV12-3/TRBV12-4
len: 14
j_gene: TRBJ1-1
CDR3nt: TGTGCCAGCAGTCCCTCATACATAGACACTGAAGCTTTCTTT
CDR3aa: CASSPSYIDTEAFF

abundance: few
d_gene: .
v_gene: TRBV27
len: 18
j_gene: TRBJ2-4
CDR3nt: TGTGCCAGCAGTTTAAGTGTCTCTAGCGTCCATACAGGAGGCATTCAGTACTTC
CDR3aa: CASSLSVSSVHTGGIQYF

abundance: .
d_gene: .
v_gene: TRBV6-2/TRBV6-3
len: 14
j_gene: TRBJ2-7
CDR3nt: TGTGCCAGCATGTCACACAGGTCAAGCCACGAGCAGTACTTC
CDR3aa: CASMSHRSSHEQYF

abundance: .
d_gene: .
v_gene: TRBV28
len: 12
j_gene: TRBJ2-7
CDR3nt: TGTGCCAGCAGTTTTGGGAGGAACGAGCAGTACTTC
CDR3aa: CASSFGRNEQYF

abundance: few
d_gene: .
v_gene: TRBV11-2
len: 16
j_gene: TRBJ2-1
CDR3nt: TGTGCCAGCAGAGGGGGGACCCTTGGGGGCTACAATGAGCAGTTCTTC
CDR3aa: CASRGGTLGGYNEQFF

abundance: .
d_gene: .
v_gene: TRBV5-8
len: 14
j_gene: TRBJ2-2
CDR3nt: TGTGCCAGCAGCCCGGAGGGTTACACCGGGGAGCTGTTTTTT
CDR3aa: CASSPEGYTGELFF

abundance: few
d_gene: .
v_gene: TRBV20-1
len: 14
j_gene: TRBJ2-7
CDR3nt: TGCAGTGCTAGAGACTCAGCAGCCTCCTACGAGCAGTACTTC
CDR3aa: CSARDSAASYEQYF

abundance: .
d_gene: TRBD1
v_gene: TRBV5-1
len: 19
j_gene: TRBJ2-6
CDR3nt: TGCGCCAGCAGCTTTCTGGGACAGGGGAGGAACTCTGGGGCCAACGTCCTGACTTTC
CDR3aa: CASSFLGQGRNSGANVLTF

abundance: once
d_gene: TRBD2
v_gene: TRBV6-5
len: 14
j_gene: TRBJ2-1
CDR3nt: TGTGCCAGCAGTTATCCCAGCGGGGGGGCTCAGGAGTTCTTC
CDR3aa: CASSYPSGGAQEFF

abundance: .
d_gene: TRBD1
v_gene: TRBV5-1
len: 15
j_gene: TRBJ2-7
CDR3nt: TGCGCCAGCAGCGTGGACAGGGTCTCCTCCTACGAGCAGTACTTC
CDR3aa: CASSVDRVSSYEQYF

abundance: few
d_gene: .
v_gene: TRBV20-1
len: 14
j_gene: TRBJ2-1
CDR3nt: TGCAGTGCTAGAGATCCTGGCTTGTACAATGAGCAGTTCTTC
CDR3aa: CSARDPGLYNEQFF

abundance: many
d_gene: TRBD1
v_gene: TRBV12-3/TRBV12-4
len: 15
j_gene: TRBJ1-1
CDR3nt: TGTGCCAGCAGTGAATGGACAGGGGGGTCCACTGAAGCTTTCTTT
CDR3aa: CASSEWTGGSTEAFF

abundance: few
d_gene: .
v_gene: TRBV6-5
len: 14
j_gene: TRBJ2-5
CDR3nt: TGTGCCAGCAGTTACGCCCTTGGGCAAGAGACCCAGTACTTC
CDR3aa: CASSYALGQETQYF

abundance: .
d_gene: TRBD1
v_gene: TRBV5-5
len: 15
j_gene: TRBJ1-6
CDR3nt: TGTGCCAGCAGAAAGGGACAGCAAGATAATTCACCCCTCCACTTT
CDR3aa: CASRKGQQDNSPLHF

abundance: .
d_gene: TRBD1
v_gene: TRBV5-1
len: 15
j_gene: TRBJ2-2
CDR3nt: TGCGCCAGCAGCCGGGGACAGGAGAACACCGGGGAGCTGTTTTTT
CDR3aa: CASSRGQENTGELFF

abundance: .
d_gene: .
v_gene: TRBV2
len: 12
j_gene: TRBJ2-5
CDR3nt: TGTGCCAGCGGGGGGACAGAAGAGACCCAGTACTTC
CDR3aa: CASGGTEETQYF

abundance: few
d_gene: .
v_gene: TRBV4-3
len: 13
j_gene: TRBJ2-7
CDR3nt: TGCGCCAGCAGCGCCACGGGGGCCGACGAGCAGTACTTC
CDR3aa: CASSATGADEQYF

abundance: .
d_gene: .
v_gene: TRBV6-5
len: 16
j_gene: TRBJ2-6
CDR3nt: TGTGCCAGCAGTTACTCGGGCCAGGGGAGAGCCAACGTCCTGACTTTC
CDR3aa: CASSYSGQGRANVLTF

abundance: .
d_gene: TRBD1
v_gene: TRBV12-3/TRBV12-4
len: 14
j_gene: TRBJ2-5
CDR3nt: TGTGCCAGTACCTCTGACAGGGGGCAAGAGACCCAGTACTTC
CDR3aa: CASTSDRGQETQYF

abundance: .
d_gene: TRBD2
v_gene: TRBV29-1
len: 16
j_gene: TRBJ2-1
CDR3nt: TGCAGCGTTGAATACGGGCTAGCGGGGGTGCTCAATGAGCAGTTCTTC
CDR3aa: CSVEYGLAGVLNEQFF

abundance: .
d_gene: TRBD2
v_gene: TRBV20-1
len: 14
j_gene: TRBJ2-5
CDR3nt: TGCAGTGCCCTAGGACTAGCGGGAGCCGAGACCCAGTACTTC
CDR3aa: CSALGLAGAETQYF

abundance: .
d_gene: .
v_gene: TRBV7-6
len: 16
j_gene: TRBJ1-6
CDR3nt: TGTGCCAGCAGCTTACGCCTGGCTTGGGGAGATTCACCCCTCCACTTT
CDR3aa: CASSLRLAWGDSPLHF

abundance: few
d_gene: .
v_gene: TRBV6-1
len: 14
j_gene: TRBJ2-5
CDR3nt: TGTGCCAGCAGGACGGGACTGGCAGGAGAGACCCAGTACTTC
CDR3aa: CASRTGLAGETQYF

abundance: .
d_gene: TRBD1
v_gene: TRBV20-1
len: 13
j_gene: TRBJ2-7
CDR3nt: TGCAGTGCAACCCGGGACAGACACTACGAGCAGTACTTC
CDR3aa: CSATRDRHYEQYF

abundance: .
d_gene: TRBD1
v_gene: TRBV11-2
len: 17
j_gene: TRBJ2-3
CDR3nt: TGTGCCAGCAGCCCGTGGGCGACAGGGACCAGCACAGATACGCAGTATTTT
CDR3aa: CASSPWATGTSTDTQYF

abundance: few
d_gene: .
v_gene: TRBV5-1
len: 13
j_gene: TRBJ1-6
CDR3nt: TGCGCCAGCAGCTTGGACCAGGGAGAGCCCCTCCACTTT
CDR3aa: CASSLDQGEPLHF

abundance: many
d_gene: .
v_gene: TRBV6-5
len: 16
j_gene: TRBJ2-5
CDR3nt: TGTGCCAGCAGTTACTCGCAGTCTGGGCGGCACGGAGCCCAGTACTTC
CDR3aa: CASSYSQSGRHGAQYF

abundance: many
d_gene: .
v_gene: TRBV5-1
len: 16
j_gene: TRBJ2-2
CDR3nt: TGCGCCAGCAGCCCAAGGCGGGGCGGTGGGACCGGGGAGCTGTTTTTT
CDR3aa: CASSPRRGGGTGELFF

abundance: .
d_gene: TRBD2
v_gene: TRBV5-1
len: 16
j_gene: TRBJ2-7
CDR3nt: TGCGCCAGCAGCGCGGACGGGGCAGGACGGGGGGACGAGCAGTACTTC
CDR3aa: CASSADGAGRGDEQYF

abundance: .
d_gene: .
v_gene: TRBV20-1
len: 15
j_gene: TRBJ2-5
CDR3nt: TGCAGTGCTAGACAGGGGCTTAAGGGAGAAGAGACCCAGTACTTC
CDR3aa: CSARQGLKGEETQYF

abundance: .
d_gene: .
v_gene: TRBV4-3
len: 15
j_gene: TRBJ2-2
CDR3nt: TGCGCCAGCAGCCAGGGGACGACGAACACCGGGGAGCTGTTTTTT
CDR3aa: CASSQGTTNTGELFF

abundance: many
d_gene: .
v_gene: TRBV20-1
len: 14
j_gene: TRBJ1-1
CDR3nt: TGCAGTGCTGGTACAGGGCTCATGAACACTGAAGCTTTCTTT
CDR3aa: CSAGTGLMNTEAFF

abundance: .
d_gene: .
v_gene: TRBV10-3
len: 14
j_gene: TRBJ2-7
CDR3nt: TGTGCCATCAGTGAGATGCAGGTAGAGGACGAGCAGTACTTC
CDR3aa: CAISEMQVEDEQYF

abundance: .
d_gene: .
v_gene: TRBV6-1
len: 15
j_gene: TRBJ1-1
CDR3nt: TGTGCCAGCAGTCCCTACCTTACAGGGAACACTGAAGCTTTCTTT
CDR3aa: CASSPYLTGNTEAFF

abundance: few
d_gene: .
v_gene: TRBV7-2
len: 13
j_gene: TRBJ2-3
CDR3nt: TGTGCCAGCAGCTACCCTAGGGCAGATACGCAGTATTTT
CDR3aa: CASSYPRADTQYF

abundance: .
d_gene: .
v_gene: TRBV28
len: 14
j_gene: TRBJ1-2
CDR3nt: TGTGCCAGCAGCTCTTGGAGACAGGACTATGGCTACACCTTC
CDR3aa: CASSSWRQDYGYTF

abundance: .
d_gene: TRBD2
v_gene: TRBV5-1
len: 15
j_gene: TRBJ2-3
CDR3nt: TGCGCCAGCAGCCCGGGAGGCACCTTCCCAGATACGCAGTATTTT
CDR3aa: CASSPGGTFPDTQYF

abundance: few
d_gene: TRBD2
v_gene: TRBV3-1
len: 15
j_gene: TRBJ2-7
CDR3nt: TGTGCCAGCAGCCAAACAACTAGCGGCCTGGTAGGGCAGTACTTC
CDR3aa: CASSQTTSGLVGQYF

abundance: .
d_gene: .
v_gene: TRBV29-1
len: 13
j_gene: TRBJ1-1
CDR3nt: TGCAGCGTTCCGGGCAGGGTAAACACTGAAGCTTTCTTT
CDR3aa: CSVPGRVNTEAFF

abundance: few
d_gene: TRBD1
v_gene: TRBV11-2
len: 14
j_gene: TRBJ1-2
CDR3nt: TGTGCCAGCAGCACTGGGACAGCTCTCTATGGCTACACCTTC
CDR3aa: CASSTGTALYGYTF

abundance: .
d_gene: TRBD2
v_gene: TRBV3-1
len: 14
j_gene: TRBJ2-3
CDR3nt: TGTGCCAGCAGCCCCCAGAGGACTAGAACGTCGCAGTATTTT
CDR3aa: CASSPQRTRTSQYF

abundance: few
d_gene: .
v_gene: TRBV12-3/TRBV12-4
len: 11
j_gene: TRBJ2-2
CDR3nt: TGTGCCAGCCTTTATACCGGGGAGCTGTTTTTT
CDR3aa: CASLYTGELFF

abundance: .
d_gene: .
v_gene: TRBV7-3
len: 15
j_gene: TRBJ2-2
CDR3nt: TGTGCCAGCAGTCTCCCAGGGGATGCCACCGGGGAGCTGTTTTTT
CDR3aa: CASSLPGDATGELFF

abundance: few
d_gene: .
v_gene: TRBV7-2
len: 14
j_gene: TRBJ2-7
CDR3nt: TGTGCCAGCAGCTCGGTCGCGGGGTCCTACGAGCAGTACTTC
CDR3aa: CASSSVAGSYEQYF

abundance: .
d_gene: .
v_gene: TRBV6-1
len: 14
j_gene: TRBJ1-3
CDR3nt: TGTGCCAGCAAGGACAGCACCTCTGGAAACACCATATATTTT
CDR3aa: CASKDSTSGNTIYF

abundance: .
d_gene: .
v_gene: TRBV2
len: 13
j_gene: TRBJ2-1
CDR3nt: TGTGCCAGCAGTGAAAAAACGGGCAGCGAGCAGTTCTTC
CDR3aa: CASSEKTGSEQFF

abundance: few
d_gene: .
v_gene: TRBV15
len: 14
j_gene: TRBJ2-7
CDR3nt: TGTGCCACCAGCAGGGGAGAGGGAAATTACGAGCAGTACTTC
CDR3aa: CATSRGEGNYEQYF

abundance: .
d_gene: TRBD1
v_gene: TRBV7-8
len: 15
j_gene: TRBJ1-5
CDR3nt: TGTGCCAGTGTAGCCCGGGACAGGTCCTCTCAGCCCCAGCATTTT
CDR3aa: CASVARDRSSQPQHF

abundance: few
d_gene: TRBD1
v_gene: TRBV5-1
len: 16
j_gene: TRBJ1-4
CDR3nt: TGCGCCAGCAGCATGAACAGGGGGCGGACTAATGAAAAACTGTTTTTT
CDR3aa: CASSMNRGRTNEKLFF

abundance: .
d_gene: TRBD2
v_gene: TRBV5-1
len: 17
j_gene: TRBJ2-1
CDR3nt: TGCGCCAGCAGCTTGGTAGCTAGCGGTGTCTCCTACAATGAGCAGTTCTTC
CDR3aa: CASSLVASGVSYNEQFF

abundance: .
d_gene: TRBD1
v_gene: TRBV18
len: 17
j_gene: TRBJ2-2
CDR3nt: TGTGCCAGCTCACCACGGAAGGGACAGGCGAACACCGGGGAGCTGTTTTTT
CDR3aa: CASSPRKGQANTGELFF

abundance: .
d_gene: .
v_gene: TRBV9
len: 16
j_gene: TRBJ1-3
CDR3nt: TGTGCCAGCAGCGTAGGTGGAAGGGGCTCTGGAAACACCATATATTTT
CDR3aa: CASSVGGRGSGNTIYF

abundance: few
d_gene: .
v_gene: TRBV7-9
len: 14
j_gene: TRBJ2-7
CDR3nt: TGTGCCAGCAGCTCAGACGGAATAAATCGGGAGCAGTACTTC
CDR3aa: CASSSDGINREQYF

abundance: .
d_gene: .
v_gene: TRBV7-2
len: 13
j_gene: TRBJ2-7
CDR3nt: TGTGCCAGCAGGCCCGTTGGCTCCTACGAGCAGTACTTC
CDR3aa: CASRPVGSYEQYF

abundance: many
d_gene: TRBD1
v_gene: TRBV19
len: 14
j_gene: TRBJ1-1
CDR3nt: TGTGCCAGTAGTCTTCAGGGGGGCCCCACTGAAGCTTTCTTT
CDR3aa: CASSLQGGPTEAFF

abundance: few
d_gene: .
v_gene: TRBV12-3/TRBV12-4
len: 14
j_gene: TRBJ2-1
CDR3nt: TGTGCCAGCAGTTTAGCGGTTCCTCGCAATGAGCAGTTCTTC
CDR3aa: CASSLAVPRNEQFF

abundance: many
d_gene: TRBD2
v_gene: TRBV12-3/TRBV12-4
len: 17
j_gene: TRBJ2-3
CDR3nt: TGTGCCAGCAGTTTACTGGGTAGCGGGGGTCGAGGAGATACGCAGTATTTT
CDR3aa: CASSLLGSGGRGDTQYF